This T cell receptor beta chain stems from a study of long-term antiretroviral therapy in people with HIV. Findings of the study overall: Clones expanded before ART dominated the repertoire at all time points. Subsequent to ART, diversity was augmented yet persisted below that of transplant donor controls.

V shed 2 bases and J shed 7 bases, with 11 bases lying between them. CDR3 length: 13 residues. The germline gives CDR1 MNHEY, CDR2 SVGAGI. Among participants with HIV, every one received treatment in the United States. This clone was detected a few times. Antigen specificity is unknown. Version v3.0 of the immunoSEQ assay ran at survey level. This table comes from immunoSEQ multiplex PCR, and its TCRdb copy is limited to in-frame clones, with some not included. Among about 16,000 clones listed, roughly 71% were seen once. The sample consisted of unsorted PBMCs, taken approximately 2.5 years before starting antiretroviral therapy. The sequence was obtained from a woman in her 50s with HIV. The chain employs TRBV6-5 and TRBJ1-1; D gene ambiguous. CDR3 loop: CASSYRNGGEAFF. The CDR3 nucleotides read TGTGCCAGCAGTTACAGGAACGGAGGTGAAGCTTTCTTT.